The 20 T cell receptor beta chains presented below share a single source sample, sequenced in a study of monozygotic twins with inflammatory bowel disease. TCRdb re-called the 5' RACE reads and gives one entry per CDR3 protein, without DNA. The sample is made up of more than 110,000 distinct CDR3 sequences, and the top ten hold around 1.3% of it. The sequenced material came from blood. The receptors were gathered from a human donor with ulcerative colitis or Crohn's disease, or a healthy co-twin of an affected twin (not recorded which).

The chain has TRBV27 and TRBJ2-1; TCRdb outputs TRBD1, but without DNA this stays unchecked. The germline V gene encodes CDR1 MNHEY and CDR2 SMNVEV (reference sequence). CDR3 length: 14 amino acids. CDR3 residues: CASSLGTGGHEQFF.

V usage is TRBV4-3 and J usage is TRBJ1-4. This CDR3 spans 17 amino acids. From germline, CDR1 is LGHNA and CDR2 YSLEER. The CDR3 here is CASSQDLLIDGGEKLFF.

The gene calls are TRBV5-1 and TRBJ2-1. Per the germline V gene, CDR1 is SGHRS and CDR2 is YFSETQ. The CDR3 consists of 11 residues. CDR3 loop: CASSVDREQFF.

The chain has TRBV20-1 and TRBJ2-3; TCRdb outputs TRBD1, but without DNA this stays unchecked. The germline CDR1 and CDR2 sequences are DFQATT and SNEGSKA (reference sequence). This CDR3 spans 13 amino acids. CDR3 loop: CSARVTQGNTQYF.

This chain links TRBV24-1 with TRBJ2-2; TCRdb's assignment of TRBD1 cannot be checked, as there is no DNA. Germline V gene sequence: CDR1 KGHDR, CDR2 SFDVKD. The CDR3 spans 14 residues. Here the CDR3 reads CATSMGHDAGELFF.

The chain uses TRBV7-2 and TRBJ2-5. The CDR3 is 14 amino acids. Per the germline V gene, CDR1 is SGHTA and CDR2 is FQGNSA. The CDR3 loop reads CASSVRTTQETQYF.

The chain uses TRBV6-2 or TRBV6-3 and TRBJ1-1. CDR1 and CDR2 (germline): MNHEY, SVGEGT. This CDR3 region has 15 residues. CDR3 loop: CASSYMGSSSTEAFF.

This chain uses TRBV25-1 with TRBJ2-2; TCRdb selects TRBD2, and the lack of DNA leaves this call unchecked. The length of the CDR3 is 17 residues. CDR1 MGHDK and CDR2 SYGVNS come from the germline V gene. The CDR3 region is CASSEPTSGRATGELFF.

The chain is built from TRBV19 and TRBJ1-5. This CDR3 has 14 residues. Germline loops: CDR1 LNHDA, CDR2 SQIVND (reference sequence). This CDR3 is CASSMSSRNQPQHF. The full variable domain, in which reference TRBV19 and TRBJ1-5 provide the parts outside the CDR3, is DGGITQSPKYLFRKEGQNVTLSCEQNLNHDAMYWYRQDPGQGLRLIYYSQIVNDFQKGDIAEGYSVSREKKESFPLTVTSAQKNPTAFYLCASSMSSRNQPQHFGDGTRLSIL.

The chain links TRBV7-2 to TRBJ2-1; the D call of TRBD2 rests on TCRdb alone, since no DNA is present to check it. CDR3 size: 17 residues. Germline values: CDR1 SGHTA, CDR2 FQGNSA. Here the CDR3 reads CASTRTSGRDRHNEQFF.

The chain carries TRBV12-3 or TRBV12-4 and TRBJ2-1; TCRdb names TRBD2, which stays unverified in the absence of DNA. The CDR3 covers 16 residues. CDR3 region: CASTLGLAGAYNEQFF.

This chain's CDR3 is CASTPDGYEQYF. The chain joins TRBV19 to TRBJ2-7; as DNA is missing, the TRBD1 call by TCRdb cannot be tested. The CDR3 is 12 residues long. Germline loops: CDR1 LNHDA, CDR2 SQIVND (reference sequence).

The chain joins TRBV7-2 to TRBJ1-6. From germline, CDR1 is SGHTA and CDR2 FQGNSA. The CDR3 consists of 17 residues. The CDR3 loop is CASSLSNPRSYNSPLHF.

J is TRBJ1-1 and V is TRBV6-1; TCRdb names TRBD1, which stays unverified in the absence of DNA. Per germline, CDR1 MNHNS and CDR2 SASEGT. The CDR3 consists of 14 residues. CDR3 in amino acids: CASTDRPGNTEAFF.

The chain is built from TRBV20-1 and TRBJ1-1; no DNA is available, so the TRBD1 call from TCRdb remains unchecked. CDR1 and CDR2 (germline): DFQATT, SNEGSKA (reference sequence). This CDR3 region has 15 residues. The CDR3 here is CSATGQLQGYTEAFF.

The chain carries TRBV7-8 and TRBJ2-5; absent DNA, TCRdb's TRBD2 call cannot be checked. The CDR3 is made up of 14 amino acids. The germline CDR1 and CDR2 sequences are SGHVS and FQNEAQ. CDR3 residues: CASSSTAPRETQYF.

J is TRBJ2-5 and V is TRBV11-2. This CDR3 is 12 amino acids long. Germline V gene sequence: CDR1 SGHAT, CDR2 FQNNGV. This CDR3 is CASSLKGETQYF.

This chain uses TRBV20-1 with TRBJ2-1; without DNA, the TCRdb call of TRBD2 cannot be checked. CDR3 size: 18 residues. Germline CDR1 DFQATT, CDR2 SNEGSKA (reference sequence). The CDR3 sequence: CSARDGSGSSFTYNEQFF.

The chain is built from TRBV12-3 or TRBV12-4 and TRBJ1-6; TCRdb picks TRBD1, but there is no DNA to check that call. The CDR3 length is 16 residues. The CDR3 reads CASSWGRGSEGSPLHF.

The V and J genes are TRBV7-2 and TRBJ1-5. Germline lookup yields CDR1 SGHTA and CDR2 FQGNSA. CDR3 length: 13 amino acids. CDR3 in amino acids: CASNVGSNQPQHF.